This T cell receptor (beta chain) was sequenced in a study of blood T cell repertoires in COVID-19. Study context: Acute-phase and convalescent COVID-19 samples originated in the United States, Italy and Spain.

Authors' analysis steps: For nucleated cells, counts were estimated from reference gene primer amplification. This table comes from immunoSEQ multiplex PCR, and its TCRdb copy is limited to in-frame clones, with some not included. The V and J calls and clone size come from that table; D and trimming were worked out from the DNA. The sample consists of roughly 83,000 clones, roughly 86% of them appearing once. The CDR3 is 17 residues long. V shed 5 bases and J 8 bases; nucleotides not matched to a gene: 13. CDR1 and CDR2 (germline): SGHTA, FQGTGA. The sequenced sample consisted of peripheral blood. The chain combines TRBV7-3 with TRBJ2-1; 12 bases map to TRBD2. The sequence was obtained from a man at least 80 years old with active or convalescent COVID-19. The CDR3 sequence: CASSLSPSGREYDEQFF. Here the CDR3 DNA reads TGTGCCAGCAGCCTAAGCCCTAGCGGGAGGGAATATGATGAGCAGTTCTTC.